This is a list of T cell receptor beta chains from one sample in a study of T cell changes during pregnancy in multiple sclerosis. Profiled with immunoSEQ multiplex PCR; TCRdb holds only in-frame clones, not every one. The sample has tens of thousands of clones; almost 95% are singletons. Sequenced here: CD8+ T cells from peripheral blood mononuclear cells, sampled in the third trimester of pregnancy. Receptors were obtained from a female donor in good health, enrolled as a control in a pregnancy study. Both conserved end residues are part of each CDR3. Fields, in order: clone size, D gene, V gene, J gene, CDR3 length, CDR3 protein, CDR3 DNA. A D gene is named only where the DNA matches it firmly. Clone size is not always given. Where it is, it says once, few, many or a class for expanded clones.

>NA|NA|TRBV25-1|TRBJ2-1|16
CASSEGGKGALSEQFF
TGTGCCAGCAGTGAGGGCGGGAAGGGGGCATTAAGTGAGCAGTTCTTC
>NA|TRBD1|TRBV14|TRBJ2-7|14
CASSLRRDRNEQYF
TGTGCCAGCAGCCTCCGCCGGGACAGAAACGAGCAGTACTTC
>NA|TRBD1|TRBV19|TRBJ2-7|15
CASSSGQGPTYEQYF
TGTGCCAGTAGTAGCGGACAGGGACCCACCTACGAGCAGTACTTC
>NA|NA|TRBV15|TRBJ1-3|16
CATSRDQRSSGNTIYF
TGTGCCACCAGCAGAGATCAGCGGTCTTCTGGAAACACCATATATTTT
>NA|TRBD2|TRBV15|TRBJ2-3|16
CATSRGSGGGADTQYF
TGTGCCACCAGCAGAGGTAGTGGCGGGGGGGCAGATACGCAGTATTTT
>NA|NA|TRBV6-1|TRBJ1-5|13
CASSGARVEPQHF
TGTGCCAGCAGTGGCGCGAGGGTGGAGCCCCAGCATTTT
>NA|TRBD2|TRBV30|TRBJ2-7|14
CAWRWRGGAAEQYF
TGTGCCTGGAGATGGCGGGGGGGCGCCGCCGAGCAGTACTTC
>NA|NA|TRBV29-1|TRBJ2-3|14
CSVDRGQTTDTQYF
TGCAGCGTTGATAGAGGGCAGACCACAGATACGCAGTATTTT
>once|NA|TRBV7-8|TRBJ2-5|14
CASSNHYREETQYF
TGTGCCAGCAGCAACCACTACAGGGAAGAGACCCAGTACTTC
>NA|NA|TRBV5-1|TRBJ2-1|15
CASSSLGSVYNEQFF
TGCGCCAGCAGCTCACTAGGCAGTGTCTACAATGAGCAGTTCTTC
>NA|TRBD1|TRBV30|TRBJ1-4|14
CAWEPGQGDEKLFF
TGTGCCTGGGAACCGGGACAGGGGGATGAAAAACTGTTTTTT
>NA|TRBD1|TRBV9|TRBJ2-1|15
CASSEGQGAYNEQFF
TGTGCCAGCAGCGAAGGACAGGGGGCCTACAATGAGCAGTTCTTC
>NA|TRBD2|TRBV4-2|TRBJ2-7|16
CASSHLQRDPSSEQYF
TGTGCCAGCAGCCATCTTCAGCGGGACCCGAGTTCAGAGCAGTACTTC
>NA|NA|TRBV4-1|TRBJ1-6|15
CASSQDTRGNSPLHF
TGCGCCAGCAGCCAAGACACGCGGGGGAATTCACCCCTCCACTTT
>NA|NA|TRBV21-1|TRBJ1-2|18
CASSKADLLRTGSSGYTF
TGTGCCAGCAGCAAAGCGGATCTATTAAGAACGGGTTCTAGTGGCTACACCTTC
>once|TRBD2|TRBV14|TRBJ2-1|16
CASSQELAGPYNEQFF
TGTGCCAGCAGCCAAGAGCTAGCGGGGCCATACAATGAGCAGTTCTTC
>NA|NA|TRBV29-1|TRBJ2-5|15
CSVEWTGSNEETQYF
TGCAGCGTTGAGTGGACGGGGAGCAACGAAGAGACCCAGTACTTC
>NA|NA|TRBV29-1|TRBJ1-1|14
CSVEAPGENTEAFF
TGCAGCGTTGAAGCTCCAGGGGAGAACACTGAAGCTTTCTTT
>NA|NA|TRBV4-2|TRBJ2-1|17
CASSQVPTTASYNEQFF
TGTGCCAGCAGCCAAGTACCCACGACAGCCTCCTACAATGAGCAGTTCTTC
>NA|TRBD1|TRBV11-2|TRBJ2-4|15
CASSLIGTEKNIQYF
TGTGCCAGCAGCTTAATCGGGACAGAGAAAAACATTCAGTACTTC
>few|TRBD1|TRBV5-1|TRBJ1-1|14
CASSYGTANTEAFF
TGCGCCAGCAGCTACGGGACAGCCAACACTGAAGCTTTCTTT
>NA|TRBD2|TRBV10-2|TRBJ2-5|16
CASSEPRLAAQETQYF
TGCGCCAGCAGTGAACCCCGACTAGCGGCCCAAGAGACCCAGTACTTC
>NA|NA|TRBV6-4|TRBJ2-2|14
CASSDQGGTGELFF
TGTGCCAGCAGTGACCAGGGGGGCACCGGGGAGCTGTTTTTT
>NA|TRBD1|TRBV9|TRBJ1-1|15
CASSVGGGEDSEAFF
TGTGCCAGCAGCGTCGGAGGGGGCGAAGACTCTGAAGCTTTCTTT
>NA|NA|TRBV19|TRBJ1-5|18
CASSYTMTGVIMDQPQHF
TGTGCCAGTAGTTATACTATGACAGGCGTTATAATGGATCAGCCCCAGCATTTT
>NA|NA|TRBV6-1|TRBJ2-7|14
CASSDVAGLDEQYF
TGTGCCAGCAGTGATGTCGCGGGCTTGGACGAGCAGTACTTC
>NA|TRBD1|TRBV10-3|TRBJ2-1|14
CAISGTGGGNEQFF
TGTGCCATCAGCGGGACAGGGGGGGGGAATGAGCAGTTCTTC